The clone carrying this T cell receptor (beta chain) was seen a few times. No antigen is known for it. Then a second PCR, running roughly 7 to 11 cycles, was carried out with a sample-barcoded 5' primer and a J-beta primer mix. TCRdb reprocessed the 5' RACE reads via MiXCR and lists one record per CDR3 protein. Of more than 900,000 distinct CDR3 sequences detected, 25% to 30% appear once; the ten largest clones hold 9.5% to 13%. Germline V CDR1 and CDR2: SEHNR, FQNEAQ (reference sequence). The CDR3 sequence is 15 residues long. These data are taken from a study of blood T cells in healthy people across ages. The study's findings and limits: Measured against age, TCR beta diversity per million T cells decreased in a roughly linear manner. When one million T cells were used, diversity estimates were thought to be underestimates.

This sample also belongs to another study, concerning T cells of mothers and their children. This second report adds: Every mother supplied over 9.5 million TCR beta CDR3 reads and every child about 3 million.

This TCR was sampled from a woman between 40 and 55 years old in good health. The sequenced sample consisted of blood. The chain uses TRBV7-9 and TRBJ2-5; D is perhaps TRBD1 (6 bases). The J call may be in error: the DNA end matches TRBJ2-7 better. CDR3 region: CASSLRYGRGFEQYF. The CDR3 coding sequence is TGTGCCAGCAGCTTAAGATACGGCAGGGGATTCGAGCAGTACTTC.